This TCR beta chain was found in a study of blood T cell repertoires in COVID-19. The wider study: Sample material is recorded as cDNA or gDNA derived from T cells, B-cell-depleted T cells, or PBMCs.

What the recovered Cohort 3 donors had was two negative PCRs, clearance, or symptom resolution. In the original workflow: Estimation of nucleated cell counts was performed using reference gene primer amplification. Profiling relied on immunoSEQ multiplex PCR, and the TCRdb table lists in-frame clones only, not all of them. Clonal size and the V and J genes are those of that table, whereas D and trimming came from the DNA. Here the sample spans fewer than 400,000 clones, roughly 89% being singletons. Germline CDR1 is SEHNR and CDR2 is FQNEAQ (reference sequence). V trimming: 2 bases; J trimming: 8 bases; junction bases outside the gene matches: 0. The length of the CDR3 is 13 residues.

The rearrangement links TRBV7-9 to TRBJ1-6; 7 bases align to TRBD1. Sequencing was performed on PBMCs or T cells enriched from blood (not recorded which). The source of this sequence is a young woman who had recovered from COVID-19. CDR3 amino acids: CASSLQGDSPLHF. CDR3 nucleotides: TGTGCCAGCAGCTTACAGGGGGATTCACCCCTCCACTTT.